This T cell receptor (beta chain) is drawn from a study of T-cell reconstitution after alpha-beta-depleted transplantation in children. It was with unique molecular identifiers that the TCRbeta library was prepared. MiXCR, applied by TCRdb to the PCR reads, yields one record per CDR3 protein. There are about 610,000 distinct CDR3 sequences in the sample; roughly a tenth occur only once, and about 4% lies in the top ten. The table lists this clonotype with a few counts. The sequence came from a human donor who donated a stem cell graft to a child with acute myeloid leukemia. The material sequenced was PBMCs from the stem cell graft donor, taken from the stem cell graft.

CDR3 residues: CASSQRGGGDYEQYF. CDR3 sequence (DNA): TGCGCCAGCAGCCAGAGGGGAGGTGGGGACTACGAGCAGTACTTC. The V gene is TRBV4-3, the J gene TRBJ2-7; maybe TRBD2 (6 bases). Between the trimmed V and J ends, which lost 3 bases and 3 bases, there was a span of 15 bases. Per germline, CDR1 LGHNA and CDR2 YSLEER. The CDR3 is 15 residues long.